This paragraph reports one T cell receptor beta chain. The target antigen is unknown. This CDR3 is 17 amino acids long. Trimming removed 0 bases at V and 5 bases at J, with 17 bases between. CDR1 is SGHRS and CDR2 is YFSETQ in the germline V gene. This sample is drawn from a study of T-cell memory formation after mild COVID-19. As for the study in general: Largely donor-specific sequence clusters came from a couple of donors.

Researchers used 5'RACE with constant-segment primers to make TCR alpha and TCR beta cDNA libraries that carry sample barcodes and UMIs. In TCRdb, the 5' RACE reads were re-called with MiXCR into one record per CDR3 protein. The sample has 500,000 to 550,000 distinct CDR3 sequences, roughly 20% seen once. Study-level points and caveats: In pre-infection memory, a portion of responding clones appeared, which suggested that cross-reactive memory joined. CM and EM subsets held most contracting CD4+ clones; EMRA held CD8+ ones.

Input material: PBMCs or a T cell subset sorted from them (not recorded which). This TCR was sampled from an adult woman who had mild COVID-19 (a few samples of this study predate the infection). Cell type and time point are not known. The chain joins TRBV5-1 to TRBJ2-2; D call uncertain. DNA for the CDR3: TGCGCCAGCAGCTTGGAGGGCAGGCCTCGACGGACCGGGGAGCTGTTTTTT. Translating gives CASSLEGRPRRTGELFF.